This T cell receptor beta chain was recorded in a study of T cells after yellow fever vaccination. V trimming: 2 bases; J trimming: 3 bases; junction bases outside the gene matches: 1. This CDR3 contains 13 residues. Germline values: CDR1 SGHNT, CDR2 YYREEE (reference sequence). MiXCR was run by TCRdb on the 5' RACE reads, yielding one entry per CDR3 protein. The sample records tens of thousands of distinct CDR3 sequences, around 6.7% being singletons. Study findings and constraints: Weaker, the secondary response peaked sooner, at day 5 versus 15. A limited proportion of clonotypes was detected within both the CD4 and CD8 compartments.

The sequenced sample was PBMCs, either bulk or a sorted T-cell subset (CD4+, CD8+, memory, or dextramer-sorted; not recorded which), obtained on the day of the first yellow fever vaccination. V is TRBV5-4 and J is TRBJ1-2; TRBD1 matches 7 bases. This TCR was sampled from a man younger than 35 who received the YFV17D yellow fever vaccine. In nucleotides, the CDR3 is TGTGCCAGCAGCTTTCAGGGGGACTATGGCTACACCTTC. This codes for CASSFQGDYGYTF. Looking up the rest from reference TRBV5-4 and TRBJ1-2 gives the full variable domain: ETGVTQSPTHLIKTRGQQVTLRCSSQSGHNTVSWYQQALGQGPQFIFQYYREEENGRGNFPPRFSGLQFPNYSSELNVNALELDDSALYLCASSFQGDYGYTFGSGTRLTVV.